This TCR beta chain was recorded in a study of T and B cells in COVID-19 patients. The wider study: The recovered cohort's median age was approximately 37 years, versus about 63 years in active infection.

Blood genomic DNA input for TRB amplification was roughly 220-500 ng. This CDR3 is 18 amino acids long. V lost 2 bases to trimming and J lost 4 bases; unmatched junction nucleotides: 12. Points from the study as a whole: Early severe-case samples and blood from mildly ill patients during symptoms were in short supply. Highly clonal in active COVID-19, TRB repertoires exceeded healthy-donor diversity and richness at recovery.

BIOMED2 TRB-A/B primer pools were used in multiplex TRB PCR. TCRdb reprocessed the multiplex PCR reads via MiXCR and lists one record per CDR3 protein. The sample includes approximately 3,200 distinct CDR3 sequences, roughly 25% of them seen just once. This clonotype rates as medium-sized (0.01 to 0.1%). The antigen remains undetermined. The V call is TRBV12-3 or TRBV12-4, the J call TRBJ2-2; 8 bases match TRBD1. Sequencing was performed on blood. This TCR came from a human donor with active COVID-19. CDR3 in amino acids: CASSLMAGGRYRTGELFF. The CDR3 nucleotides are TGTGCCAGCAGTTTAATGGCAGGGGGCAGGTACCGCACCGGGGAGCTGTTTTTT.